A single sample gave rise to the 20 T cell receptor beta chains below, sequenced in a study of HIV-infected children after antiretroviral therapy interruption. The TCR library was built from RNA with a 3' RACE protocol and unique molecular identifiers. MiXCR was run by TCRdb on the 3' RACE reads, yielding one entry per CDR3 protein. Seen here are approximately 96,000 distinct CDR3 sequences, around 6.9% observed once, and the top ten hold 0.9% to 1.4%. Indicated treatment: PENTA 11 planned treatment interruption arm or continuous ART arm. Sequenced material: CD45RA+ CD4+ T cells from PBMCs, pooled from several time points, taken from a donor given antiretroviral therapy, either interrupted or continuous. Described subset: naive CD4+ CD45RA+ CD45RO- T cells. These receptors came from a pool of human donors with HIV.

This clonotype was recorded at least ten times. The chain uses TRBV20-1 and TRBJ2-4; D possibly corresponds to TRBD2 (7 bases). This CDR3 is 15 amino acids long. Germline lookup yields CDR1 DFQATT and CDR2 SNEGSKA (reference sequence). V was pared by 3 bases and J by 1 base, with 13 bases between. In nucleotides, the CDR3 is TGCAGTGCTAGGGGAGGGGGTCGCGCCAAAAACATTCAGTACTTC. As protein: CSARGGGRAKNIQYF.

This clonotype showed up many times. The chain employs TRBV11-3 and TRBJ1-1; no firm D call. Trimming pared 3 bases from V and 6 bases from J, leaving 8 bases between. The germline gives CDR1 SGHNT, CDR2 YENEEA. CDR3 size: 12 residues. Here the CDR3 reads CASSLAGSEAFF. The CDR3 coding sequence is TGTGCCAGCAGCTTGGCGGGGTCTGAAGCTTTCTTT.

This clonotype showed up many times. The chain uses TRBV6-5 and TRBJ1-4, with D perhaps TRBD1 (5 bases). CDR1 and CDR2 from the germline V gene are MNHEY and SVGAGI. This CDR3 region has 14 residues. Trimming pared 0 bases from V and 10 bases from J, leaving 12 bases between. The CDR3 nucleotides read TGTGCCAGCAGTTACTCGAACCGGGACCCAAAACTGTTTTTT. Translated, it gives CASSYSNRDPKLFF.

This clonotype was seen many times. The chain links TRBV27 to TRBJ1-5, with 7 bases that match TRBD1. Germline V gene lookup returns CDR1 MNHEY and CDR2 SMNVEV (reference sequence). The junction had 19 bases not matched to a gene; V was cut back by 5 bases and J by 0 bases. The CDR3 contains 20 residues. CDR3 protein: CASSRAWGQIGPYSNQPQHF. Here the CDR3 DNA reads TGTGCCAGCAGTCGGGCCTGGGGACAGATAGGCCCCTATAGCAATCAGCCCCAGCATTTT.

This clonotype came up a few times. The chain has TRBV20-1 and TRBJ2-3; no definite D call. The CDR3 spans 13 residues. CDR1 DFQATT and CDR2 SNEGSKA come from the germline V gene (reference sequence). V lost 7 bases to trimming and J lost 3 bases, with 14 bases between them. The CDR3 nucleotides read TGCAGTGGCATTGGTCAGGAAACAGATACGCAGTATTTT. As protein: CSGIGQETDTQYF.

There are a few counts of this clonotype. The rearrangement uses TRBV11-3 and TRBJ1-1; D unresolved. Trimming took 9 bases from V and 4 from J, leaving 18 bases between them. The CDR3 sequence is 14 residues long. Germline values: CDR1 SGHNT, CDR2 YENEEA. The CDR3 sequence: CASISKLEATEAFF. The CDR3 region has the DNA TGTGCCAGTATCTCCAAGCTGGAGGCCACTGAAGCTTTCTTT.

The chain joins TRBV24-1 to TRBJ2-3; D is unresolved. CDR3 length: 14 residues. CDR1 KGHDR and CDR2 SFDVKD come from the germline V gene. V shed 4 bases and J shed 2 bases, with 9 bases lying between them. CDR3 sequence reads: CATSEGDFTDTQYF. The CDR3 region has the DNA TGTGCCACCAGTGAAGGTGACTTCACAGATACGCAGTATTTT.

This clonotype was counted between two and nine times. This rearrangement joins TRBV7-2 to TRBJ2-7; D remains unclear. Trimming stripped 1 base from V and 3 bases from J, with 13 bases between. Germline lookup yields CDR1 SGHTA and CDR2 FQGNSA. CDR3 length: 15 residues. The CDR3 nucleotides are TGTGCCAGCAGCTTAGTATGGGCGCCAGACTACGAGCAGTACTTC. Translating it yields CASSLVWAPDYEQYF.

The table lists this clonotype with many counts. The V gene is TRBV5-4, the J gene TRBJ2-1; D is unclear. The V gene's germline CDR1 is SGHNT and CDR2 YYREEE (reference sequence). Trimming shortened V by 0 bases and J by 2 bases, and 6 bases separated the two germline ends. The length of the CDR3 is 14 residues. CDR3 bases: TGTGCCAGCAGCTTGGCCGCAGCCTACAATGAGCAGTTCTTC. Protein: CASSLAAAYNEQFF. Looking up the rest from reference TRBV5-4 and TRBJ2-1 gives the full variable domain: ETGVTQSPTHLIKTRGQQVTLRCSSQSGHNTVSWYQQALGQGPQFIFQYYREEENGRGNFPPRFSGLQFPNYSSELNVNALELDDSALYLCASSLAAAYNEQFFGPGTRLTVL.

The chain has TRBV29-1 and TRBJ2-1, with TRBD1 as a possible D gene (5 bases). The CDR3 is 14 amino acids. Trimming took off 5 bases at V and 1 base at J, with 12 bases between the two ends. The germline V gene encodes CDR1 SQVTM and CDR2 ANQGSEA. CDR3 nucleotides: TGCAGCGTTAGCAGGGATAGGTCCTACAATGAGCAGTTCTTC. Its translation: CSVSRDRSYNEQFF.

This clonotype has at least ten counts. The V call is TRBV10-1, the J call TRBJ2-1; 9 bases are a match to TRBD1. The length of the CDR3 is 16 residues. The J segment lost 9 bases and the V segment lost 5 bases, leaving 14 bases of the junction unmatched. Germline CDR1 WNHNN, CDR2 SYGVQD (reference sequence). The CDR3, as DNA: TGCGCCAGCAGTCGCTCCGGGACAGGGTCCCAGGGTGAGCAGTTCTTC. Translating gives CASSRSGTGSQGEQFF.

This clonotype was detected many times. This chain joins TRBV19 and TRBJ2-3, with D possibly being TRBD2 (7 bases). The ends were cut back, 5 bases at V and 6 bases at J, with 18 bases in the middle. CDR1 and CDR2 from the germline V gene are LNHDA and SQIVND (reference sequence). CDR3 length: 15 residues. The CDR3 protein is CASSYSGGRSDTQYF. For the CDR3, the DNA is TGTGCCAGTAGTTATTCCGGGGGGCGCTCGGATACGCAGTATTTT.

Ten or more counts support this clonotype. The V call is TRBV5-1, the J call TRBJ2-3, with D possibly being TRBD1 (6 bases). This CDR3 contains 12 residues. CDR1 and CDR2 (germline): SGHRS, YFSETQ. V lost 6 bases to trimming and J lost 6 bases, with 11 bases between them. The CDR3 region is CASKMGADTQYF. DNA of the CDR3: TGCGCCAGCAAGATGGGGGCCGATACGCAGTATTTT.

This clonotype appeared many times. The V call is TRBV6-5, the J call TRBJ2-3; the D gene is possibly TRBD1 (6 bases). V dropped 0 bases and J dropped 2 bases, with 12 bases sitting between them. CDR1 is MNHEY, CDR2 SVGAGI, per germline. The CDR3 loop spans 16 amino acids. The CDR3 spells CASSYSIAGATDTQYF. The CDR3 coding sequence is TGTGCCAGCAGTTACTCGATCGCAGGGGCCACAGATACGCAGTATTTT.

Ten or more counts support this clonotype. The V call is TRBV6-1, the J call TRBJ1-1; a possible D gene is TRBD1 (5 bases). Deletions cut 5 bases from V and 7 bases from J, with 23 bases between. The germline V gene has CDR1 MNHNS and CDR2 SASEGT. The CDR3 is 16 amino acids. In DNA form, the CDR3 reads TGTGCCAGCAGTTATGACTTCACGGGACCCCTAGGTGAAGCTTTCTTT. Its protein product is CASSYDFTGPLGEAFF.

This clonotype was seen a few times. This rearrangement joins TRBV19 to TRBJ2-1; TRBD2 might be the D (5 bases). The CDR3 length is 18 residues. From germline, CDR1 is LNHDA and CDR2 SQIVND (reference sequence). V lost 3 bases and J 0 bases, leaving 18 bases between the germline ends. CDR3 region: CASSIRPVVGSSYNEQFF. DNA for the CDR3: TGTGCCAGTAGTATTCGACCCGTAGTGGGGAGCTCCTACAATGAGCAGTTCTTC. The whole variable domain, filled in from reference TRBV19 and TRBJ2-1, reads DGGITQSPKYLFRKEGQNVTLSCEQNLNHDAMYWYRQDPGQGLRLIYYSQIVNDFQKGDIAEGYSVSREKKESFPLTVTSAQKNPTAFYLCASSIRPVVGSSYNEQFFGPGTRLTVL.

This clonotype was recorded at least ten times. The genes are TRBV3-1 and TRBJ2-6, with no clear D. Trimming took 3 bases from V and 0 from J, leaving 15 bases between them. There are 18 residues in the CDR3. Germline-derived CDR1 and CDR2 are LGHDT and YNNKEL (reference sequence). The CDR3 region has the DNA TGTGCCAGCAGCCAGACTGTGCATCCAAGCTCTGGGGCCAACGTCCTGACTTTC. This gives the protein CASSQTVHPSSGANVLTF.

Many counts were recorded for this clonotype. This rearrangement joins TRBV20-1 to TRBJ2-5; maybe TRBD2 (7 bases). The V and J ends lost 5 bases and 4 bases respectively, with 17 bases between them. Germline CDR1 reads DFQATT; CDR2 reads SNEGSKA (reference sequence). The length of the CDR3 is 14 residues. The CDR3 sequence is CSAWRGGASETQYF. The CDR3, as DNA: TGCAGTGCTTGGAGGGGGGGGGCTTCAGAGACCCAGTACTTC.

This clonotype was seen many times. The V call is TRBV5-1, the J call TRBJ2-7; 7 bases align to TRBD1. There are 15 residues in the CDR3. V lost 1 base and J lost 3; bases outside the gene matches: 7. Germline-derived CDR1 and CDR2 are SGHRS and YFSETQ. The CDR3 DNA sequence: TGCGCCAGCAGCTTGAGTGTGGCAGGGGGCTACGAGCAGTACTTC. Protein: CASSLSVAGGYEQYF.

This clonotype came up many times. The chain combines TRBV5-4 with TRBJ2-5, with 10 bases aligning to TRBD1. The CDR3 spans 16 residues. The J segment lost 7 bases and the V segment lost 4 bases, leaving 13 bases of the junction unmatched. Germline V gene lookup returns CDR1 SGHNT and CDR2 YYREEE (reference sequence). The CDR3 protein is CASSTSRDRGAGTQYF. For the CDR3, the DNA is TGTGCCAGCAGCACGTCCCGGGACAGGGGTGCAGGGACCCAGTACTTC.